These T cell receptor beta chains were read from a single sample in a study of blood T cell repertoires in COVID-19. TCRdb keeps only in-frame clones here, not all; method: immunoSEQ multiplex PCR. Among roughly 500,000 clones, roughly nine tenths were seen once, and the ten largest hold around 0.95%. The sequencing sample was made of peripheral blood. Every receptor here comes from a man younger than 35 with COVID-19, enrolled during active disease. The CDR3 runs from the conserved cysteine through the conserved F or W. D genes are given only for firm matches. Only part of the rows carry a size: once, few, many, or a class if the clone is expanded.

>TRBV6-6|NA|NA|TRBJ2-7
CASRNPLGVEQYF
TGTGCCAGCAGAAACCCTTTGGGAGTCGAGCAGTACTTC
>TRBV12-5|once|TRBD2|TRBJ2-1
CASGLGTTSGSEDEQFF
TGTGCTAGTGGTTTGGGAACGACTAGCGGGAGTGAGGATGAGCAGTTCTTC
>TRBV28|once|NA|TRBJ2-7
CASSDPGMGLYEQYF
TGTGCCAGCAGCGATCCGGGAATGGGACTCTACGAGCAGTACTTC
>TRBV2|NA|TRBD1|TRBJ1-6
CASRRGLDNSPLHF
TGTGCCAGCAGGAGGGGGCTGGATAATTCACCCCTCCACTTT
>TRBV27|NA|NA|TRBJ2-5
CASSAQGSRRWETQYF
TGTGCCAGCAGTGCCCAGGGCTCTCGTCGGTGGGAGACCCAGTACTTC
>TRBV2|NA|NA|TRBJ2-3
CASSPRGLLGSTDTQYF
TGTGCCAGCAGTCCCCGGGGGTTGTTGGGGAGCACAGATACGCAGTATTTT
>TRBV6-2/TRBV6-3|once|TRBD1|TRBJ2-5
CASSYSTGRETQYF
TGTGCCAGCAGTTACTCGACAGGGCGAGAGACCCAGTACTTC
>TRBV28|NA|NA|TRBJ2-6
CASRAQDVLTF
TGTGCCAGCAGGGCTCAGGACGTCCTGACTTTC
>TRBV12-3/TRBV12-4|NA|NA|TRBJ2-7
CASSLQGLNEQYF
TGTGCCAGCAGTTTACAGGGATTGAACGAGCAGTACTTC
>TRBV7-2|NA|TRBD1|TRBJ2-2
CASSFDRDRANTGELFF
TGTGCCAGCAGTTTCGACCGGGACAGGGCGAACACCGGGGAGCTGTTTTTT
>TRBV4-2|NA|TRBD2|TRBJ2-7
CASSQTEREAYEQYF
TGTGCCAGCAGCCAAACTGAGCGGGAGGCCTACGAGCAGTACTTC
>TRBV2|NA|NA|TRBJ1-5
CASREAGRVSNQPQHF
TGTGCCAGCAGGGAGGCGGGCCGGGTTAGCAATCAGCCCCAGCATTTT
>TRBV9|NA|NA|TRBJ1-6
CASSAGWGSPLHF
TGTGCCAGCAGCGCAGGGTGGGGTTCACCCCTCCACTTT
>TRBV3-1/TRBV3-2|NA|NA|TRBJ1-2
CASSPGLTNYGYTF
TGTGCCAGCAGCCCGGGACTGACGAATTATGGCTACACCTTC